Detailed here is one T cell receptor (beta chain). Its antigen remains undetermined. Sequence at one end of the junction differs from germline and may be a read error. As encoded in the germline V gene (reference sequence), CDR1 is WNHNN while CDR2 is SYGVQD. Its CDR3 holds 13 amino acids, cysteine through phenylalanine. CDR3 DNA only is kept here, 39 bases in frame from base 1. Library construction relied on PCR. These reads were obtained on an Illumina HiSeq 4000. High-throughput sequencing was used to profile the CDR3 region of the TCR beta-chain in every patient. For the original study's pipeline: Drawing on CDR3 differences between clinicopathological groups, the researchers built a classifier meant to tell apart patients with distant-metastatic papillary thyroid cancer. The Shannon index was used to measure repertoire diversity, and the Morisita-Horn index was used to measure how similar tumor and blood repertoires were. The public reads were run again by TCRdb, first through fastp at Q25 and then through MiXCR, and only productive beta chains were kept. TCRdb's processing, not the authors' own work, is the source of the V and J calls. For this sample the table gives tens of thousands of clones, of which around 15% were detected only once. The top ten clonotypes cover about 4.4% of the sample.

No patient had received any treatment before thyroid surgery. Patient clinical samples collected from about 2011 to 2019 were retrospectively analysed using T-cell receptor beta sequencing. These data are taken from a study of metastatic and nonmetastatic thyroid tumors (dated by TCRdb to about 2020). Notes on the research overall: The researchers compared repertoires between peripheral blood samples and tumor or nodule tissue samples from patients with malignant or benign thyroid disease.

Results and caveats for the whole study, not just this receptor: In both blood and tumor samples, TCR beta diversity was reported to be significantly higher in malignant tumors than in benign nodules.

This TCR came from a female donor with papillary thyroid cancer or a benign thyroid nodule (not recorded which). Some clones in this sample may be carry-over from other donors' samples. The rearranged segments are TRBV10-1 and TRBJ2-7, and possibly TRBD1, on 6 matching bases. The sequencing input was blood. For the CDR3, the sequence is CASSGGLVCEHYF. In nucleotides, the sequence is TGCGCCAGCAGTGGGGGGCTGGTTTGCGAGCATTACTTC.